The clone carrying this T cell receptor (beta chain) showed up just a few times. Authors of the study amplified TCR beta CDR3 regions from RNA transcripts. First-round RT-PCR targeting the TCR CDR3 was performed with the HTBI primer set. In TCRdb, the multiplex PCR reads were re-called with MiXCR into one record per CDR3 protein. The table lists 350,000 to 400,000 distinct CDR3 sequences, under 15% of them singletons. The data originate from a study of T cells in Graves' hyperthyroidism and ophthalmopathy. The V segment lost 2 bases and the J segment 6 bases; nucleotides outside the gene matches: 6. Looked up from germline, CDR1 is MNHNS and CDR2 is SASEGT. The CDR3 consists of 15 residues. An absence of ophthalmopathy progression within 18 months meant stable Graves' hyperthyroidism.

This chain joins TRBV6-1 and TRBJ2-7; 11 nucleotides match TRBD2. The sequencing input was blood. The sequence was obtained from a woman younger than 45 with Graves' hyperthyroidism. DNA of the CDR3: TGTGCCAGCAGTGAAAAATCGGGACTAGCGGCCGAGCAGTACTTC. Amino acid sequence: CASSEKSGLAAEQYF.